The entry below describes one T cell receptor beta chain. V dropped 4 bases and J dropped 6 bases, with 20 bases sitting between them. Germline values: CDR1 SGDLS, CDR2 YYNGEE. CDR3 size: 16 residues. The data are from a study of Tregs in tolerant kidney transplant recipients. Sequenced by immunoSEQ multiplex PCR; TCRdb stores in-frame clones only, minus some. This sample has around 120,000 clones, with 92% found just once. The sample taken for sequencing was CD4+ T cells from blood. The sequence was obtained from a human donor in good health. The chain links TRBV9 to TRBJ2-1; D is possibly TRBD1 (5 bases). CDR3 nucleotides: TGTGCCAGCAGCCCCCATTTGGGCAGGGCTGGCAATGAGCAGTTCTTC. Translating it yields CASSPHLGRAGNEQFF.